This passage covers 2 T cell receptor beta chains from one sample sequenced in a study. MiXCR was run by TCRdb on the RT-PCR reads, yielding one entry per CDR3 protein. The sample lists hundreds of thousands of distinct CDR3 sequences, 13% to 15% occurring once. The sequencing sample was made of memory CD4+ T cells from blood. The origin of the receptors is a female donor in good health, serving as a healthy control.

This clonotype was found once. A read error is possible here, since a much larger clone lies one base away. The rearrangement joins TRBV20-1 to TRBJ1-4; D remains unclear. Looked up from germline, CDR1 is DFQATT and CDR2 is SNEGSKA (reference sequence). V was shortened by 5 bases and J by 10 bases, with 20 bases between the two germline ends. The CDR3 has 14 residues. The CDR3 reads CSAPRPTRAGKLFF. CDR3 nucleotide sequence: TGCAGTGCTCCTAGGCCCACCCGGGCCGGAAAACTGTTTTTT.

The V and J genes are TRBV28 and TRBJ1-2; D is ambiguous. Trimming removed 6 bases from V and 6 bases from J, with 14 bases in between. CDR1 is MDHEN, CDR2 SYDVKM, per germline. The length of the CDR3 is 13 residues. CDR3: CASRGRVGNGYTF. For the CDR3, the DNA is TGTGCCAGCAGAGGGCGGGTAGGGAATGGCTACACCTTC.